These T cell receptor beta chains were read from a single sample in a study of blood T cell repertoires in COVID-19. Only in-frame clones appear in the TCRdb table, and some are missing; sequencing was by immunoSEQ multiplex PCR. This sample has a few hundred thousand clones, with around 87% found just once. Input material: peripheral blood. Receptors originate from a human donor in a cohort sampled during active COVID-19. Each CDR3 is given with its conserved first and last residue. The D gene is left open where the match is weak. Size tells how often a clone was seen (once, few, many) or the class of an expanded clone, and some rows leave it out.

CASPPPEREIYEQYF | TGTGCCAGCCCCCCACCAGAGCGGGAGATCTACGAGCAGTACTTC | TRBV6-6 | TRBD2 | - | TRBJ2-7
CASSLSDPTDTQYF | TGCGCCAGCAGCTTAAGCGACCCCACAGATACGCAGTATTTT | TRBV5-1 | - | - | TRBJ2-3
CASSDNSREQYF | TGTGCCAGCAGTGATAATAGTCGTGAGCAGTACTTC | TRBV2 | - | - | TRBJ2-7
CASSPAADRVDYEQYF | TGCGCCAGCAGCCCGGCGGCAGACAGGGTCGACTACGAGCAGTACTTC | TRBV5-1 | TRBD1 | - | TRBJ2-7
CASSIISKDRDESSYNSPLHF | TGCGCCAGCAGCATCATATCAAAAGACAGGGACGAGAGCTCCTATAATTCACCCCTCCACTTT | TRBV5-1 | TRBD1 | once | TRBJ1-6
CASTPPRRESYNEQFF | TGTGCCAGCACCCCCCCGCGGCGGGAAAGCTACAATGAGCAGTTCTTC | TRBV28 | - | - | TRBJ2-1
CASSFVAGGAETQYF | TGTGCCAGCAGCTTTGTAGCGGGGGGGGCAGAGACCCAGTACTTC | TRBV11-2 | TRBD2 | - | TRBJ2-5
CASSLWASGSPNNEQFF | TGTGCCAGCAGTTTGTGGGCTAGCGGGAGTCCGAACAATGAGCAGTTCTTC | TRBV6-2/TRBV6-3 | TRBD2 | - | TRBJ2-1
CASRNPDSNNSPLHF | TGTGCCAGCAGAAACCCGGACAGCAATAATTCACCCCTCCACTTT | TRBV19 | - | - | TRBJ1-6
CASSHRGTSDQETQYF | TGTGCCAGCAGCCACCGCGGGACTAGCGATCAAGAGACCCAGTACTTC | TRBV5-6 | TRBD2 | - | TRBJ2-5
CAISVGGVEYGYTF | TGTGCCATCAGTGTTGGGGGGGTGGAGTATGGCTACACCTTC | TRBV10-3 | - | - | TRBJ1-2
CARGDGGSQETQYF | TGTGCCAGAGGGGACGGGGGGTCACAAGAGACCCAGTACTTC | TRBV7-3 | TRBD2 | - | TRBJ2-5
CASSAISGFIPDTQYF | TGTGCCAGCAGCGCGATCAGCGGTTTCATTCCAGATACGCAGTATTTT | TRBV9 | - | - | TRBJ2-3
CASSQASGRVNEQYF | TGCGCCAGCAGCCAAGCAAGCGGGAGAGTCAACGAGCAGTACTTC | TRBV4-1 | TRBD2 | - | TRBJ2-7
CATSDLALEVNEQFF | TGTGCCACCAGTGATTTGGCACTGGAGGTCAATGAGCAGTTCTTC | TRBV24-1 | - | - | TRBJ2-1
CASSLGGTGSGEQFF | TGTGCCAGCAGTTTAGGCGGGACGGGGTCGGGTGAGCAGTTCTTC | TRBV28 | - | - | TRBJ2-1
CASSQDDSEQFF | TGTGCCAGCAGCCAAGATGACAGTGAGCAGTTCTTC | TRBV3-1/TRBV3-2 | - | few | TRBJ2-1
CASSLVAGADTQYF | TGTGCCAGCAGCTTAGTTGCGGGTGCGGATACGCAGTATTTT | TRBV11-3 | - | - | TRBJ2-3
CATRLAVGSYNEQFF | TGTGCCACCCGACTAGCAGTGGGCTCCTACAATGAGCAGTTCTTC | TRBV6-5 | TRBD2 | - | TRBJ2-1
CSVGRLDVYGYTF | TGCAGCGTTGGGCGTCTAGACGTCTATGGCTACACCTTC | TRBV29-1 | - | - | TRBJ1-2
CASSEGERSPLHF | TGTGCCAGCAGCGAGGGGGAAAGATCACCCCTCCACTTT | TRBV2 | - | - | TRBJ1-6
CASSLSAGGGYTF | TGTGCCAGCAGTTTATCCGCCGGGGGAGGCTACACCTTC | TRBV12-3/TRBV12-4 | - | - | TRBJ1-2
CASSLSQGDNEKLFF | TGCGCCAGCAGCTTGTCACAGGGGGATAATGAAAAACTGTTTTTT | TRBV5-1 | TRBD1 | - | TRBJ1-4
CAISRDSYEQYF | TGTGCCATCAGTCGGGACAGCTACGAGCAGTACTTC | TRBV10-3 | TRBD1 | once | TRBJ2-7
CASSFATGWYEQYF | TGTGCCAGCTCATTCGCGACAGGGTGGTACGAGCAGTACTTC | TRBV18 | TRBD1 | few | TRBJ2-7
CASSLRGTEFDSNQPQHF | TGTGCCAGTAGTCTCCGCGGGACGGAATTCGATAGCAATCAGCCCCAGCATTTT | TRBV19 | - | - | TRBJ1-5
CASSEASGRPYEQYF | TGTGCCAGCAGTGAGGCTAGCGGGCGCCCCTACGAGCAGTACTTC | TRBV2 | TRBD2 | once | TRBJ2-7
CASSTQWSGTGELFF | TGTGCCAGTAGTACCCAATGGTCAGGGACCGGGGAGCTGTTTTTT | TRBV19 | - | - | TRBJ2-2